This is a list of T cell receptor beta chains from one sample in a study of T cell changes during pregnancy in multiple sclerosis. Sequencing was performed with immunoSEQ multiplex PCR; in TCRdb, only in-frame clones are kept and a portion is missing. The data contain about 75,000 clones, about 89% of them singletons. The sequences come from CD4+ T cells from peripheral blood mononuclear cells, collected before pregnancy. These receptors were obtained from a female donor with multiple sclerosis, enrolled in a pregnancy study. Both conserved end residues are part of each CDR3. A D gene is named only where the DNA matches it firmly. Size is stated for part of the rows, as once, few or many counts, or as a class when the clone is expanded.

CDR3 protein,CDR3 DNA,J gene,V gene,clone size,D gene
CASSSRDRGMLIMNTEAFF,TGTGCCAGCTCTTCCCGGGACAGGGGCATGCTAATAATGAACACTGAAGCTTTCTTT,TRBJ1-1,TRBV18,NA,TRBD1
CASSRYRDRPYEQYF,TGTGCCAGCAGTCGATACCGGGACAGACCCTACGAGCAGTACTTC,TRBJ2-7,TRBV27,NA,TRBD1
CASSLTGGSNYGYTF,TGTGCCAGCAGCCTCACAGGGGGTAGTAACTATGGCTACACCTTC,TRBJ1-2,TRBV7-2,NA,TRBD1
CASSRTGKNTEAFF,TGTGCCAGCAGCCGGACAGGGAAGAACACTGAAGCTTTCTTT,TRBJ1-1,TRBV11-2,once,TRBD1
CASSLSGQGGSKQFF,TGTGCCAGCAGTTTATCGGGACAGGGTGGGTCAAAGCAGTTCTTC,TRBJ2-1,TRBV28,NA,TRBD1
CAISDLGTANTQYF,TGTGCCATCAGTGACTTAGGGACAGCAAATACGCAGTATTTT,TRBJ2-3,TRBV10-3,NA,TRBD1
CASSHEGQLQETQYF,TGCGCCAGCAGCCATGAGGGACAGCTCCAAGAGACCCAGTACTTC,TRBJ2-5,TRBV4-1,once,TRBD1
CASSARIITDEQYF,TGCGCCAGCAGTGCCAGGATTATTACCGACGAGCAGTACTTC,TRBJ2-7,TRBV10-2,NA,NA
CASSKLPQGARGNQPQHF,TGTGCCAGTAGTAAACTCCCACAGGGGGCGAGGGGCAATCAGCCCCAGCATTTT,TRBJ1-5,TRBV19,NA,TRBD1
CASSLPGQGAGTQYF,TGCGCCAGCAGCTTACCGGGACAGGGGGCCGGGACCCAGTACTTC,TRBJ2-5,TRBV5-1,NA,TRBD1
CASDRGGETQYF,TGTGCCTCTGACAGGGGGGGAGAGACCCAGTACTTC,TRBJ2-5,TRBV30,NA,TRBD1
CASSQSPPGTGGYTF,TGTGCCAGCAGCCAGAGCCCGCCAGGAACGGGAGGCTACACCTTC,TRBJ1-2,TRBV11-1,many,NA
CASSLTPGTRNTEAFF,TGTGCCAGCAGCTTAACCCCGGGGACAAGGAACACTGAAGCTTTCTTT,TRBJ1-1,TRBV7-9,NA,NA
CASSLGTSGPYEQYF,TGTGCCAGCAGTCTAGGGACTAGCGGACCCTACGAGCAGTACTTC,TRBJ2-7,TRBV7-3,NA,TRBD2
CASSSSPGTGELFF,TGTGCCAGCAGCTCCTCCCCAGGAACCGGGGAGCTGTTTTTT,TRBJ2-2,TRBV9,NA,NA
CASSREPYYEQYF,TGTGCCAGCAGCCGGGAGCCTTACTACGAGCAGTACTTC,TRBJ2-7,TRBV6-6,once,NA
CASSPPAGHTDTQYF,TGTGCCAGCTCACCCCCCGCGGGCCACACAGATACGCAGTATTTT,TRBJ2-3,TRBV18,NA,NA
CASSFLAGSGDTQYF,TGTGCCAGCAGCTTCCTAGCGGGATCTGGGGATACGCAGTATTTT,TRBJ2-3,TRBV7-8,NA,TRBD2
CASSLTGQPGNTIYF,TGTGCCAGCAGCTTAACGGGACAGCCTGGTAACACCATATATTTT,TRBJ1-3,TRBV7-3,once,TRBD1
CASSLVGQGVNEQFF,TGTGCCAGCAGCTTGGTGGGACAGGGGGTCAATGAGCAGTTCTTC,TRBJ2-1,TRBV5-6,NA,TRBD1
CASSQGLDYNEQFF,TGTGCCAGCAGCCAAGGACTGGATTACAATGAGCAGTTCTTC,TRBJ2-1,TRBV4-2,NA,NA
CASIGERGTEAFF,TGTGCCAGCATAGGAGAGAGGGGGACTGAAGCTTTCTTT,TRBJ1-1,TRBV25-1,NA,NA
CASSDPVTGSNSPLHF,TGTGCCAGCAGTGACCCCGTAACAGGCAGTAATTCACCCCTCCACTTT,TRBJ1-6,TRBV28,NA,NA
CASSHADRDYGYTF,TGCGCCAGCAGCCACGCCGACAGGGACTATGGCTACACCTTC,TRBJ1-2,TRBV4-3,NA,TRBD1
CASSFGGTGAGEQFF,TGTGCCAGCAGTTTTGGGGGGACAGGGGCTGGTGAGCAGTTCTTC,TRBJ2-1,TRBV28,once,TRBD1
CASSPTLAGVSYNEQFF,TGTGCCAGCAGTCCCACTCTAGCGGGAGTCTCCTACAATGAGCAGTTCTTC,TRBJ2-1,TRBV2,NA,TRBD2